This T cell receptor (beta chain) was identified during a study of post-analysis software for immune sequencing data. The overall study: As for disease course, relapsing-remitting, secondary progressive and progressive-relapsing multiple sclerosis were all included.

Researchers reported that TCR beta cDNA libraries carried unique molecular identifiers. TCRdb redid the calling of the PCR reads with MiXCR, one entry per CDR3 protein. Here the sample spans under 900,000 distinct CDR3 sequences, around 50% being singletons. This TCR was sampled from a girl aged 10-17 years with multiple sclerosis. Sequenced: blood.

In nucleotides, the CDR3 is TGTGCCATCAGGGGGGGAGGGGATTACAATGAGCAGTTCTTC. Encoded protein: CAIRGGGDYNEQFF. The rearrangement uses TRBV10-3 and TRBJ2-1, with 7 positions matching TRBD2. This CDR3 region has 14 residues. Germline assignment: CDR1 ENHRY and CDR2 SYGVKD. The junction had 6 bases not matched to a gene; V was cut back by 6 bases and J by 4 bases.